This section outlines one TCR beta chain sequence together with its context. In the original workflow: Reference gene primer amplification in the assay estimated nucleated cell counts. Measured with immunoSEQ multiplex PCR; TCRdb has only the in-frame clones, and not every one. The V and J calls and clone size come from that table; D and trimming were worked out from the DNA. The sample yields some 94,000 clones, roughly nine tenths seen once. Enrolment of Seattle patients took place during active infection, and they were followed longitudinally. The entry originates in a study of blood T cell repertoires in COVID-19. Study background: The United States, Italy and Spain provided the acute and convalescent COVID-19 samples. From T cells, B-cell-depleted T cells, or PBMCs came the material, which was cDNA or gDNA.

Germline trimming cut 3 bases from V and 3 bases from J; bases unmatched to any gene: 7. This CDR3 has 16 amino acids. Germline loops: CDR1 LNHNV, CDR2 YYDKDF (reference sequence). This receptor was obtained from a woman aged 55-75 years with COVID-19, enrolled during active disease. This sequence joins TRBV15 and TRBJ2-1, with 8 bases aligning to TRBD2. Sequences were obtained from peripheral blood. The DNA of the CDR3 is TGTGCCACCAGCAGTGCTCGGGCGGGGGGCTACAATGAGCAGTTCTTC. Translation gives CATSSARAGGYNEQFF.